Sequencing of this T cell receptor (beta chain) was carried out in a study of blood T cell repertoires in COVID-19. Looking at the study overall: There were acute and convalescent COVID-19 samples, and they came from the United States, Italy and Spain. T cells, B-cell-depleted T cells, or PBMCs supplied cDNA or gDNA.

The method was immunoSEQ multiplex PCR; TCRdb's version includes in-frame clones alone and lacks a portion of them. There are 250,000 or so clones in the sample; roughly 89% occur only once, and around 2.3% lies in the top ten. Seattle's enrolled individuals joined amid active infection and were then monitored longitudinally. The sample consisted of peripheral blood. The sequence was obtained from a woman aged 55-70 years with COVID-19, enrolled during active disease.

The DNA for the CDR3 is TGTGCCAGCACCAGCGACAGGTTTCGGTATGAGCAGTTCTTC. Protein: CASTSDRFRYEQFF. This rearrangement joins TRBV6-5 to TRBJ2-1; perhaps TRBD1 as D (6 bases). The CDR3 covers 14 residues. Germline-derived CDR1 and CDR2 are MNHEY and SVGAGI. The V and J ends lost 7 bases and 8 bases respectively, with 18 bases between them.